These 15 T cell receptor beta chains came from one sample sequenced in a study of blood T cell repertoires in COVID-19. Data came from immunoSEQ multiplex PCR; TCRdb stores just in-frame clones and leaves some out. Seen here are a few hundred thousand clones, approximately 84% observed once, and the top ten hold under 2%. The specimen was peripheral blood. Every receptor here comes from a man between 40 and 49 years old with active or convalescent COVID-19.

This rearrangement joins TRBV27 to TRBJ2-1, with 14 nucleotides matching TRBD2. Germline values: CDR1 MNHEY, CDR2 SMNVEV (reference sequence). This CDR3 is 17 amino acids long. V gave up 0 bases and J gave up 7 bases; unmatched junction bases: 5. The DNA of the CDR3 is TGTGCCAGCAGTTTATCGCGGGGACTAGCGGGAGTGAATGAGCAGTTCTTC. Its protein product is CASSLSRGLAGVNEQFF.

The chain is built from TRBV27 and TRBJ1-3; D is unclear. CDR3 length equals 16 residues. V shed 2 bases and J shed 0 bases, with 11 bases lying between them. Germline V gene lookup returns CDR1 MNHEY and CDR2 SMNVEV (reference sequence). The CDR3 spells CASSLRLGVSGNTIYF. As DNA, the CDR3 is TGTGCCAGCAGTTTAAGGCTGGGAGTCTCTGGAAACACCATATATTTT.

This clone was detected only once. The chain combines TRBV7-3 with TRBJ2-1; tentatively, D is TRBD2 (6 bases). CDR3 length: 14 amino acids. The germline V gene encodes CDR1 SGHTA and CDR2 FQGTGA. V lost 1 base, J lost 5 bases, and 9 bases lay in between. CDR3 protein: CASSLIGGDNEQFF. CDR3 bases: TGTGCCAGCAGCTTAATTGGCGGGGACAATGAGCAGTTCTTC. The whole variable domain, remainder taken from reference TRBV7-3 and TRBJ2-1, is GAGVSQTPSNKVTEKGKYVELRCDPISGHTALYWYRQSLGQGPEFLIYFQGTGAADDSGLPNDRFFAVRPEGSVSTLKIQRTERGDSAVYLCASSLIGGDNEQFFGPGTRLTVL.

The gene calls are TRBV30 and TRBJ2-5, with D unclear. The CDR3 has 13 residues. Germline CDR1 reads GTSNPN; CDR2 reads SVGIG (reference sequence). V shed 2 bases and J shed 3 bases, with 10 bases lying between them. The chain's CDR3 is CAWSPSLEETQYF. Here the CDR3 DNA reads TGTGCCTGGAGTCCGTCGCTAGAAGAGACCCAGTACTTC. The complete variable domain, with remaining parts taken from reference TRBV30 and TRBJ2-5, reads SQTIHQWPATLVQPVGSPLSLECTVEGTSNPNLYWYRQAAGRGLQLLFYSVGIGQISSEVPQNLSASRPQDRQFILSSKKLLLSDSGFYLCAWSPSLEETQYFGPGTRLLVL.

V usage is TRBV5-1 and J usage is TRBJ1-2, with 7 bases aligning to TRBD1. The germline gives CDR1 SGHRS, CDR2 YFSETQ. V trimming: 0 bases; J trimming: 4 bases; junction bases outside the gene matches: 15. The CDR3 length is 18 residues. As DNA, the CDR3 is TGCGCCAGCAGCTTGGGCCCCTCACGGACAGGCGGAAGCTATGGCTACACCTTC. Translated: CASSLGPSRTGGSYGYTF.

This clone was seen more than once but under ten times. V gene TRBV28 combines with J gene TRBJ1-5, with no clear D. V was shortened by 2 bases and J by 4 bases, with 12 bases between the two germline ends. This CDR3 has 15 residues. Germline V gene lookup returns CDR1 MDHEN and CDR2 SYDVKM. CDR3 DNA: TGTGCCAGCAGTTTAGCTACCCGTCTTAATCAGCCCCAGCATTTT. Amino acid sequence: CASSLATRLNQPQHF.

The rearrangement links TRBV5-8 to TRBJ1-5, with D hard to call. The CDR3 consists of 13 residues. CDR1 SGHTS and CDR2 YDEGEE come from the germline V gene. The V end was cut by 0 bases, the J end by 8 bases, with 9 bases between. The CDR3 sequence is CASSLAGKEPQHF. The CDR3 coding sequence is TGTGCCAGCAGCTTGGCCGGGAAGGAGCCCCAGCATTTT.

The rearrangement links TRBV11-2 to TRBJ2-7; 8 bases agree with TRBD2. The CDR3 consists of 14 residues. Losses at the gene ends were 5 bases for V and 6 bases for J; bases not matched to a gene: 9. Looked up from germline, CDR1 is SGHAT and CDR2 is FQNNGV. As DNA, the CDR3 is TGTGCCAGCAGCCCGACCGGGGGGGCGGCCGAGCAGTACTTC. Its protein product is CASSPTGGAAEQYF.

This sequence joins TRBV30 and TRBJ1-5; no reliable D call. V lost 0 bases, J lost 6 bases, and 12 bases lay in between. Germline V CDR1 and CDR2: GTSNPN, SVGIG (reference sequence). The CDR3 length is 14 residues. The CDR3 sequence: CAWSVSGLGQPQHF. In DNA form, the CDR3 reads TGTGCCTGGAGTGTTTCGGGTTTAGGTCAGCCCCAGCATTTT.

The chain is built from TRBV19 and TRBJ1-6; D call uncertain. CDR1 is LNHDA, CDR2 SQIVND, per germline (reference sequence). V lost 3 bases and J 0 bases, leaving 9 bases between the germline ends. This CDR3 comprises 16 residues. CDR3 loop: CASSMMGSSYNSPLHF. Written as DNA, the CDR3 is TGTGCCAGTAGTATGATGGGGAGCTCCTATAATTCACCCCTCCACTTT. Full variable domain (missing parts from reference TRBV19 and TRBJ1-6): DGGITQSPKYLFRKEGQNVTLSCEQNLNHDAMYWYRQDPGQGLRLIYYSQIVNDFQKGDIAEGYSVSREKKESFPLTVTSAQKNPTAFYLCASSMMGSSYNSPLHFGNGTRLTVT.

The chain uses TRBV28 and TRBJ1-5; TRBD1 aligns across 9 bases. V lost 5 bases, J lost 10 bases, and 12 bases stayed unmatched. This CDR3 comprises 15 residues. Germline loops: CDR1 MDHEN, CDR2 SYDVKM. For the CDR3, the DNA is TGTGCCAGCAGTACCCCATCGACAGGGGGTGGCCCCCAGCATTTT. Its protein is CASSTPSTGGGPQHF.

The rearrangement uses TRBV10-2 and TRBJ2-7, with D tentatively TRBD1 (5 bases). The CDR3 consists of 13 residues. V lost 4 bases and J 0 bases, leaving 7 bases between the germline ends. Germline V gene lookup returns CDR1 WSHSY and CDR2 SAAADI. The CDR3 loop reads CASSVGPSYEQYF. CDR3 DNA sequence: TGCGCCAGCAGTGTGGGGCCCTCCTACGAGCAGTACTTC.

The chain uses TRBV6-2 or TRBV6-3 and TRBJ2-3, with TRBD2 matching over 7 bases. Germline V gives CDR1 MNHEY, CDR2 SVGEGT. CDR3 length: 11 amino acids. V lost 4 bases and J lost 8; bases outside the gene matches: 0. CDR3 DNA sequence: TGTGCCAGCAGTTGGGGGGGTACGCAGTATTTT. Protein sequence: CASSWGGTQYF.

By frequency in the sample, this clone is medium-sized. The chain carries TRBV24-1 and TRBJ2-1; TRBD1 aligns across 10 bases. The germline V gene has CDR1 KGHDR and CDR2 SFDVKD. This CDR3 spans 16 amino acids. V lost 4 bases, J lost 6 bases, and 8 bases stayed unmatched. In DNA, the CDR3 is TGTGCCACCAGTGACAGTGGGACAGGGGAACTCAATGAGCAGTTCTTC. Amino acids: CATSDSGTGELNEQFF.

The chain couples TRBV28 to TRBJ1-1; D is possibly TRBD1 (6 bases). Per germline, CDR1 MDHEN and CDR2 SYDVKM. V dropped 10 bases and J dropped 9 bases, with 24 bases sitting between them. This CDR3 spans 14 amino acids. CDR3 nucleotides: TGTGCCATCTACCAAACCTCTGGACAGCGCAAAGCTTTCTTT. It codes for CAIYQTSGQRKAFF.